A selection of T cell receptor beta chains follows, all from one sample in a study of cytomegalovirus exposure and HLA in healthy donors. TCRdb's table, derived via immunoSEQ multiplex PCR, lists solely in-frame clones and lacks some. The sample lists 280,000 or so clones, about 90% occurring once. Sample: PBMCs. These receptors originate from a woman in her late teens or twenties in good health and CMV-seronegative. Both conserved end residues are part of each CDR3. D genes are given only for firm matches. Rows may omit the clone size; those that give it use once, few, many or a size class.

J gene	V gene	clone size	D gene	CDR3 protein	CDR3 DNA
TRBJ2-3	TRBV25-1	.	TRBD2	CASSEQRGSTDTQYF	TGTGCCAGCAGTGAACAGCGGGGTTCCACAGATACGCAGTATTTT
TRBJ2-2	TRBV2	.	TRBD1	CASRDPGQTNTGELFF	TGTGCCAGCAGGGACCCGGGACAGACGAACACCGGGGAGCTGTTTTTT
TRBJ2-3	TRBV11-3	.	TRBD2	CASSLGLAGGTQYF	TGTGCCAGCAGCTTAGGTCTAGCGGGGGGCACGCAGTATTTT
TRBJ1-2	TRBV5-1	.	TRBD1	CASSAQTGSNYGYTF	TGCGCCAGCAGCGCCCAGACAGGGTCCAACTATGGCTACACCTTC
TRBJ2-7	TRBV4-2	.	TRBD2	CASSQELADFYEQYF	TGTGCCAGCAGCCAAGAACTAGCGGATTTCTACGAGCAGTACTTC
TRBJ2-3	TRBV5-8	.	TRBD2	CASSSGLAGSLDTQYF	TGTGCCAGCAGCTCTGGACTAGCGGGGAGTCTAGATACGCAGTATTTT
TRBJ1-2	TRBV7-9	.	.	CASSLAVQGNGYTF	TGTGCCAGCAGCTTAGCGGTGCAGGGGAATGGCTACACCTTC
TRBJ2-3	TRBV9	.	.	CASSERVTSTDTQYF	TGTGCCAGCAGCGAGCGGGTTACTAGCACAGATACGCAGTATTTT
TRBJ2-7	TRBV5-1	few	TRBD2	CASSLAGGPSSEQYF	TGCGCCAGCAGCTTGGCGGGGGGTCCCTCCTCCGAGCAGTACTTC
TRBJ1-6	TRBV27	.	.	CASSFTGISYNSPLHF	TGTGCCAGCAGTTTCACAGGAATCTCCTATAATTCACCCCTCCACTTT
TRBJ2-3	TRBV6-1	.	TRBD2	CASSNLAGGTDTQYF	TGTGCCAGCTCGAACTTAGCGGGGGGCACAGATACGCAGTATTTT
TRBJ1-1	TRBV2	.	.	CGGQNTEAFF	TGTGGCGGGCAGAACACTGAAGCTTTCTTT
TRBJ2-1	TRBV25-1	.	.	CASSESLRGPLDEQFF	TGTGCCAGCAGTGAATCACTGCGGGGGCCCCTGGATGAGCAGTTCTTC
TRBJ1-6	TRBV2	.	.	CASSGSVDRSPLHF	TGTGCCAGCAGCGGGAGTGTCGATCGTTCACCCCTCCACTTT
TRBJ2-7	TRBV6-1	.	TRBD1	CASSDNPGTGGLEQYF	TGTGCCAGCAGTGACAACCCCGGGACAGGGGGCCTCGAGCAGTACTTC
TRBJ2-3	TRBV9	.	TRBD2	CASSVQSPGLAPIADTQYF	TGTGCCAGCAGCGTACAATCACCGGGACTAGCGCCGATCGCAGATACGCAGTATTTT
TRBJ1-4	TRBV18	once	.	CASSLSIMTGEKLFF	TGTGCCAGCTCACTCTCAATTATGACGGGGGAAAAACTGTTTTTT
TRBJ2-7	TRBV5-3	.	TRBD2	CARSSRRVISGGDPVYEQYF	TGTGCCAGAAGCTCGCGTAGGGTGATTAGCGGGGGGGATCCTGTCTACGAGCAGTACTTC
TRBJ1-1	TRBV27	once	.	CASSLWPGSNTEAFF	TGTGCCAGCAGTTTATGGCCAGGGTCGAACACTGAAGCTTTCTTT
TRBJ2-7	TRBV9	.	TRBD1	CASRTGWYEQYF	TGTGCCAGCAGGACAGGGTGGTACGAGCAGTACTTC